These T cell receptor beta chains were read from a single sample in a study of blood T cells in healthy people across ages. Each CDR3 protein is one row after TCRdb ran MiXCR on the 5' RACE reads. The sample has 1.2 million to 1.5 million distinct CDR3 sequences; approximately 38% are singletons. What was sequenced was blood. Receptor source: a young woman in good health. The CDR3 runs from the conserved cysteine through the conserved F or W. A D gene is named only where the DNA matches it firmly. Clone size is given for some rows only: seen once, a few or many times, or a class if the clone is expanded.

len | abundance | j_gene | d_gene | v_gene | CDR3aa | CDR3nt
17 | . | TRBJ2-7 | TRBD2 | TRBV7-2 | CASSPGVAGSIPYEQYF | TGTGCCAGCAGCCCCGGCGTAGCGGGGAGTATTCCCTACGAGCAGTACTTC
17 | few | TRBJ2-1 | TRBD2 | TRBV20-1 | CSAKNTLNAGAVYEQFF | TGCAGTGCTAAAAACACACTCAACGCGGGAGCGGTGTATGAGCAGTTCTTC
16 | few | TRBJ2-1 | . | TRBV7-9 | CASSIDEAGAYNEQFF | TGTGCCAGCAGCATAGATGAAGCGGGCGCCTACAATGAGCAGTTCTTC
14 | . | TRBJ2-7 | TRBD2 | TRBV9 | CASSATSVAYEQYF | TGTGCCAGCAGCGCCACTAGCGTTGCCTACGAGCAGTACTTC
14 | . | TRBJ1-6 | . | TRBV25-1 | CASNLGAYNSPLHF | TGTGCCAGCAACTTGGGGGCGTATAATTCACCCCTCCACTTT
13 | . | TRBJ2-3 | . | TRBV12-3/TRBV12-4 | CASSRQDQSGQYF | TGTGCCAGCAGTCGCCAAGACCAGTCAGGGCAGTATTTT
16 | . | TRBJ2-1 | TRBD2 | TRBV10-3 | CAISESPSGAGNGQFF | TGTGCCATCAGTGAGTCGCCTAGCGGGGCGGGGAATGGGCAGTTCTTC
17 | . | TRBJ2-2 | TRBD2 | TRBV7-9 | CTSSLAGGGTSTGELFF | TGTACCAGCAGCTTAGCGGGCGGGGGAACTTCCACCGGGGAGCTGTTTTTT
15 | . | TRBJ2-7 | . | TRBV4-1 | CTSSQEPRTSHEQYF | TGCACCAGCAGCCAAGAACCCCGGACTTCCCACGAGCAGTACTTC
17 | few | TRBJ2-1 | TRBD2 | TRBV10-2 | CATKIAGDQSPAYEQFF | TGCGCCACCAAAATAGCGGGGGACCAGTCACCGGCTTATGAGCAGTTCTTC
15 | . | TRBJ2-1 | . | TRBV2 | CASWGQGGSYNEQFF | TGTGCCAGCTGGGGGCAAGGCGGCTCCTACAATGAGCAGTTCTTC
16 | few | TRBJ2-1 | TRBD1 | TRBV20-1 | CSARTLRQGAVNEQFF | TGCAGTGCTAGAACGCTCCGACAGGGGGCTGTCAATGAGCAGTTCTTC
13 | . | TRBJ2-7 | TRBD2 | TRBV4-1 | CASSQLSGNEQYF | TGCGCCAGCAGCCAACTTAGCGGGAACGAGCAGTACTTC
15 | once | TRBJ2-1 | . | TRBV20-1 | CSARDRNQAYNEQFF | TGCAGTGCTAGAGATCGGAACCAAGCCTACAATGAGCAGTTCTTC
16 | . | TRBJ2-7 | . | TRBV4-1 | CASSQEGKGGSYEQYF | TGCGCCAGCAGCCAAGAGGGGAAGGGGGGATCCTACGAGCAGTACTTC
12 | . | TRBJ2-1 | . | TRBV29-1 | CSVGGGPYEQFF | TGCAGCGTTGGGGGGGGGCCCTACGAGCAGTTCTTC
13 | . | TRBJ1-2 | TRBD1 | TRBV3-1 | CASSQRTGKGYTF | TGTGCCAGCAGCCAGAGGACAGGGAAAGGCTACACCTTC
14 | few | TRBJ1-2 | . | TRBV5-5 | CASRAMASAYGYTF | TGTGCCAGCAGAGCCATGGCCTCCGCCTATGGCTACACCTTC
12 | few | TRBJ1-1 | . | TRBV7-9 | CASSSSGTEAFF | TGTGCCAGCAGCTCCTCGGGTACTGAAGCTTTCTTT
13 | . | TRBJ2-7 | . | TRBV20-1 | CSARDLALYEQYF | TGCAGTGCTAGAGACCTGGCCCTCTACGAGCAGTACTTC
15 | . | TRBJ1-4 | TRBD1 | TRBV7-6 | CASSLEQGANEKLFF | TGTGCCAGCAGCTTAGAACAGGGGGCCAATGAAAAACTGTTTTTT
13 | . | TRBJ2-1 | TRBD2 | TRBV6-1 | CARHREGRHEQFF | TGTGCCAGGCACCGGGAGGGCCGTCATGAGCAGTTCTTC
16 | few | TRBJ2-1 | TRBD2 | TRBV12-3/TRBV12-4 | CASSSLAGSIGNEQFF | TGTGCCAGCAGTTCACTAGCGGGATCTATTGGGAATGAGCAGTTCTTC